This T cell receptor (beta chain) was captured by sequencing in a study of sequential checkpoint blockade in melanoma. In the study overall: Patients were randomized 1:1 to nivolumab-then-ipilimumab or ipilimumab-then-nivolumab first-line.

Generated by immunoSEQ multiplex PCR, the TCRdb table keeps only in-frame clones and is missing some. The table includes 18,000 or so clones, about two thirds detected once. Treatment reported: randomized to nivolumab then ipilimumab (arm A) or the reverse (arm B). DNA-damaging chemotherapy had not been given to any patient beforehand. Germline CDR1 and CDR2: SQVTM and ANQGSEA. The CDR3 sequence is 12 residues long. Trimming stripped 7 bases from V and 1 base from J, with 10 bases between. This receptor was taken from a human donor with melanoma. The material sequenced was CD8+ T cells sorted from blood (inferred from file names), taken from a patient given nivolumab and ipilimumab in sequence. V usage is TRBV29-1 and J usage is TRBJ1-2, with D hard to call. This CDR3 reads CSARLFNYGYTF. CDR3 in DNA: TGCAGCGCTCGACTCTTTAACTATGGCTACACCTTC.